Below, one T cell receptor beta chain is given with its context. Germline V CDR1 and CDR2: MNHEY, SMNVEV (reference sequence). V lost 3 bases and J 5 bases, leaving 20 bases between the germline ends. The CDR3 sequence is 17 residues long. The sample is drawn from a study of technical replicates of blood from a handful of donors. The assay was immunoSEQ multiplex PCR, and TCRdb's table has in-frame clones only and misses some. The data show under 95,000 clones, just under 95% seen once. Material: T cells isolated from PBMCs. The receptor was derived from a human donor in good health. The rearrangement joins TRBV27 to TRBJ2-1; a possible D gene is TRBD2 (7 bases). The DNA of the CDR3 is TGTGCCAGCAGTTTCTCGTCCTGGGGGCGGGAGCACAATGAGCAGTTCTTC. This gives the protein CASSFSSWGREHNEQFF.